Detailed here is one TCR beta chain. Its antigen is currently unknown. The data were taken from a study of T-cell reconstitution after alpha-beta-depleted transplantation in children. Unique molecular identifiers featured in how the TCRbeta library was prepared. Each CDR3 protein is one row after TCRdb ran MiXCR on the PCR reads. In the table there are approximately 230,000 distinct CDR3 sequences, roughly 25% of which are singletons. Findings and caveats of the study: Approximately two months post-transplant, alpha-beta T cells reportedly originated from several hundred expanded graft clones.

This sequence was found in a female patient aged 2 to 10 who had a stem cell transplant for congenital amegakaryocytic thrombocytopenia, so the T cells may come from the graft donor. The sample in question was PBMCs, mostly from graft donor cells, obtained 360 days after TCRalphabeta/CD19-depleted stem cell transplant.

CDR3 residues: CASSPPPDRVVGTEAFF. CDR3 DNA sequence: TGTGCCAGCTCACCACCCCCGGACAGGGTTGTGGGGACTGAAGCTTTCTTT. The chain recombines TRBV18 with TRBJ1-1; 8 positions match TRBD1. This CDR3 spans 17 amino acids. The junction had 11 bases not matched to a gene; V was cut back by 0 bases and J by 5 bases. CDR1 KGHSH and CDR2 LQKENI come from the germline V gene. Complete variable domain (other parts from reference TRBV18 and TRBJ1-1): NAGVMQNPRHLVRRRGQEARLRCSPMKGHSHVYWYRQLPEEGLKFMVYLQKENIIDESGMPKERFSAEFPKEGPSILRIQQVVRGDSAAYFCASSPPPDRVVGTEAFFGQGTRLTVV.